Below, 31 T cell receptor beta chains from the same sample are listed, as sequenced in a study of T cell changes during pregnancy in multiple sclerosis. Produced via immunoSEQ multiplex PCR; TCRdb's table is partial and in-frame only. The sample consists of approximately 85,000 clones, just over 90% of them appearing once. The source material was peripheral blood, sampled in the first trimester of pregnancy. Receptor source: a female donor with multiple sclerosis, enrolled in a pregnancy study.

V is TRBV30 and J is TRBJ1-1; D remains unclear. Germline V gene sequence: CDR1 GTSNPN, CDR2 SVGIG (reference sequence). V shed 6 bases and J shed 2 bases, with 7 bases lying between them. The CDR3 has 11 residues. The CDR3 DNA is TGTGCCTGTCAGGAAAACACTGAAGCTTTCTTT. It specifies CACQENTEAFF.

CDR3 sequence reads: CASSVSGTGTEQYF. The CDR3 coding sequence is TGTGCCAGTAGTGTATCCGGGACAGGTACCGAGCAGTACTTC. The chain joins TRBV19 to TRBJ2-7; TRBD1 matches 8 bases. This CDR3 is 14 amino acids long. J gave up 6 bases and V 5 bases, and 9 bases lay outside the gene matches. Germline CDR1 and CDR2: LNHDA and SQIVND (reference sequence). Full variable domain (rest looked up from reference TRBV19 and TRBJ2-7): DGGITQSPKYLFRKEGQNVTLSCEQNLNHDAMYWYRQDPGQGLRLIYYSQIVNDFQKGDIAEGYSVSREKKESFPLTVTSAQKNPTAFYLCASSVSGTGTEQYFGPGTRLTVT.

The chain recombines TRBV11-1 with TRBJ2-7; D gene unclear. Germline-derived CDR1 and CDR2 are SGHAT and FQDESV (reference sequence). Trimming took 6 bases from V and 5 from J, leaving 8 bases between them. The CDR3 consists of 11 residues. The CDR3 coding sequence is TGTGCCAGCAGAACAAATCACGAGCAGTACTTC. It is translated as CASRTNHEQYF.

CDR3 region: CASSPSQGVGSPLHF. The CDR3, as DNA: TGTGCCAGCAGCCCGTCACAGGGAGTTGGTTCACCCCTCCACTTT. The chain has TRBV4-2 and TRBJ1-6; D is possibly TRBD1 (6 bases). From germline, CDR1 is LGHNA and CDR2 YNFKEQ. V gave up 4 bases and J gave up 9 bases, with 16 bases separating them. The CDR3 is 15 residues long.

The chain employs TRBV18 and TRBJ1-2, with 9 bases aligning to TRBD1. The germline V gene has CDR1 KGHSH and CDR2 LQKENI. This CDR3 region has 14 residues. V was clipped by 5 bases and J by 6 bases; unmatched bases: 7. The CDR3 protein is CASSATGGVDGYTF. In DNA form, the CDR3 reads TGTGCCAGCTCAGCTACAGGGGGCGTTGATGGCTACACCTTC.

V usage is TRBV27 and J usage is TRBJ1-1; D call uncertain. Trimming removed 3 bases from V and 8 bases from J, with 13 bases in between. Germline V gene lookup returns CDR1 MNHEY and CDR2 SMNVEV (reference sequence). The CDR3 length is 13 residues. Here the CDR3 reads CASSFEGTSEAFF. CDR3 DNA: TGTGCCAGCAGTTTTGAGGGTACCTCGGAAGCTTTCTTT.

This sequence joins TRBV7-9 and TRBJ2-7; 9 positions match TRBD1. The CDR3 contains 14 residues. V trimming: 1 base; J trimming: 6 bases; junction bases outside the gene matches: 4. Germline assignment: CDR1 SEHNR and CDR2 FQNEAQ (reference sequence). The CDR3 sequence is CASSLGGQGGEQYF. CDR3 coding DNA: TGTGCCAGCAGCTTAGGGGGACAGGGCGGCGAGCAGTACTTC.

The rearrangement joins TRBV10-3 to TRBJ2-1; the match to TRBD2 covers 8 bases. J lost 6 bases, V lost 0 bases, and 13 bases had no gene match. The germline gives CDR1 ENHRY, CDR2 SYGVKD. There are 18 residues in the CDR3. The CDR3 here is CAISESAGAGGQGNEQFF. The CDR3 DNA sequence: TGTGCCATCAGTGAGTCCGCAGGGGCGGGGGGCCAGGGCAATGAGCAGTTCTTC.

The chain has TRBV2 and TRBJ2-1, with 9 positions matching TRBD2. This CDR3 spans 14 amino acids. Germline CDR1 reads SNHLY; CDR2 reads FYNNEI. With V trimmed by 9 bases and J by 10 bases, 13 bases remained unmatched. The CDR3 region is CARGGSSGISEQFF. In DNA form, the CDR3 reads TGTGCCAGAGGGGGGTCTAGCGGGATTTCGGAGCAGTTCTTC.

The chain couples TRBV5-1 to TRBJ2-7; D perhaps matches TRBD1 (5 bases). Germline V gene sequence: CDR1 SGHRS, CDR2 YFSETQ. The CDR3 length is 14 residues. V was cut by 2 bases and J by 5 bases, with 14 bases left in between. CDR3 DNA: TGCGCCAGCAGCTTTCAGGGTCGTATTGACGAGCAGTACTTC. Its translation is CASSFQGRIDEQYF.

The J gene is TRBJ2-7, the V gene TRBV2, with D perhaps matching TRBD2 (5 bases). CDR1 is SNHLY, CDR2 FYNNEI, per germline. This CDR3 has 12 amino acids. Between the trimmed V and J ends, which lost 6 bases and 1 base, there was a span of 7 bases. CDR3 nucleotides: TGTGCCAGCAGGAGGGCGTCCTACGAGCAGTACTTC. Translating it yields CASRRASYEQYF.

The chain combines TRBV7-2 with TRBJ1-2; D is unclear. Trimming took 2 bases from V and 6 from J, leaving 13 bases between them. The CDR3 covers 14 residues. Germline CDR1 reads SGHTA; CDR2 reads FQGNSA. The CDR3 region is CASSLLWQVNGYTF. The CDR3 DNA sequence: TGTGCCAGCAGCTTATTGTGGCAAGTCAATGGCTACACCTTC.

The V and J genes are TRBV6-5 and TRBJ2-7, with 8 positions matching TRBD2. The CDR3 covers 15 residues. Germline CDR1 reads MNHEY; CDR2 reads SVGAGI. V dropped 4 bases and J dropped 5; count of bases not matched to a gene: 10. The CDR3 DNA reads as TGTGCCAGCAGTTTTCCGGGACTAGACCTCCACGAGCAGTACTTC. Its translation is CASSFPGLDLHEQYF.

This CDR3 is CAWSVLEIRYEQYF. CDR3 sequence (DNA): TGTGCCTGGAGTGTACTAGAGATAAGATACGAGCAGTACTTC. The J gene is TRBJ2-7, the V gene TRBV30, with D possibly matching TRBD2 (5 bases). The CDR3 is 14 residues long. Germline CDR1 GTSNPN, CDR2 SVGIG (reference sequence). Trimming shortened V by 0 bases and J by 4 bases, and 13 bases separated the two germline ends.

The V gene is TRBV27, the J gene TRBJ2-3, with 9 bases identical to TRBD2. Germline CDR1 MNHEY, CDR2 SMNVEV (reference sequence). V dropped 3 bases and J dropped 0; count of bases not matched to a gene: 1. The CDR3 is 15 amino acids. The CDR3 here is CASSFLAGSTDTQYF. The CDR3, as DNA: TGTGCCAGCAGTTTCCTAGCGGGGAGCACAGATACGCAGTATTTT.

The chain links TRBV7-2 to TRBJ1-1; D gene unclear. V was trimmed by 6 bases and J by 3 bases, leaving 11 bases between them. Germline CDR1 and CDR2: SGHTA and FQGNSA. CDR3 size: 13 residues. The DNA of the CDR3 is TGTGCCAGCAGTCAGAGGCGGGACACTGAAGCTTTCTTT. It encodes CASSQRRDTEAFF.

The CDR3 bases are TGTGCCAGCTCACGGGACACGGCGAACACTGAAGCTTTCTTT. This translates into CASSRDTANTEAFF. V and J are TRBV18 and TRBJ1-1; maybe TRBD1 (6 bases). The V gene lost 4 bases and the J gene lost 1 base, with 10 bases spanning the gap. Per the germline V gene, CDR1 is KGHSH and CDR2 is LQKENI. The CDR3 consists of 14 residues.

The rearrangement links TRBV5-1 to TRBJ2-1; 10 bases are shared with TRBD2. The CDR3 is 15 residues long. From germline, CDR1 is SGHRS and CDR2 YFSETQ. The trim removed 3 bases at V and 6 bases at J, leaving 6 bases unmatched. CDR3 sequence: CASSWARTSGNEQFF. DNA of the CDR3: TGCGCCAGCAGCTGGGCTAGGACTAGCGGCAATGAGCAGTTCTTC.

In nucleotides, the CDR3 is TGTGCCAGCAGCTTAGAACCAGGGGTCTCTGGAAACACCATATATTTT. Amino acid sequence: CASSLEPGVSGNTIYF. The genes are TRBV7-2 and TRBJ1-3; perhaps TRBD1 as D (6 bases). Trimming took 1 base from V and 0 from J, leaving 10 bases between them. Per germline, CDR1 SGHTA and CDR2 FQGNSA. The CDR3 contains 16 residues.

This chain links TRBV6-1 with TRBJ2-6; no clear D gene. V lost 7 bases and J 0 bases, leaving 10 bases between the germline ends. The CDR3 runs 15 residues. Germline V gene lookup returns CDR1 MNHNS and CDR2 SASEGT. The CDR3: CASNLGDSGANVLTF. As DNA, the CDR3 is TGTGCCAGCAACCTCGGAGACTCTGGGGCCAACGTCCTGACTTTC.

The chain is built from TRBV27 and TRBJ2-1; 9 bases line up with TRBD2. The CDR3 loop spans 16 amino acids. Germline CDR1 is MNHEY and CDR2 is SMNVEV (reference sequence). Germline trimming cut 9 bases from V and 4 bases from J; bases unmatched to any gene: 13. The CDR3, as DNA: TGTGCCAGTACGTTCGCGGGGGGGGAACTATACAATGAGCAGTTCTTC. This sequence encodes CASTFAGGELYNEQFF.

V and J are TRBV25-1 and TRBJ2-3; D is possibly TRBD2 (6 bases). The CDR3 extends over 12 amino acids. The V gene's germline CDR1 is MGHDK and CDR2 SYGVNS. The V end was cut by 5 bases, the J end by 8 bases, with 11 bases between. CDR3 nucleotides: TGTGCCAGCAGTAACCCAGCGGGTACGCAGTATTTT. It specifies CASSNPAGTQYF.

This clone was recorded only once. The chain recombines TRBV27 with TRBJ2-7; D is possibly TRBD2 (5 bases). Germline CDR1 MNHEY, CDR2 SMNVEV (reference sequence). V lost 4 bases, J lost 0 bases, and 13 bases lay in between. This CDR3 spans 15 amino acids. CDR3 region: CASSSRRGSSYEQYF. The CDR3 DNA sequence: TGTGCCAGCAGTTCCCGCCGGGGAAGCTCCTACGAGCAGTACTTC.

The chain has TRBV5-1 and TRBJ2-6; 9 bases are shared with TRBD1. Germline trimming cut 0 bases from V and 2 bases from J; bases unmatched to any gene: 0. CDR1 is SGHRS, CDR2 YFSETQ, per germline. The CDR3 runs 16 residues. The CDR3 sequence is CASSLGTGAGANVLTF. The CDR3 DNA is TGCGCCAGCAGCTTGGGGACAGGGGCTGGGGCCAACGTCCTGACTTTC.

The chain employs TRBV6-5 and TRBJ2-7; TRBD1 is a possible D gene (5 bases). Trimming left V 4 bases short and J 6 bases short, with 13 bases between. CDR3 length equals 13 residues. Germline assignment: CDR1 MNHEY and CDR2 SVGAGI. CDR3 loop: CASSSVAGREQYF. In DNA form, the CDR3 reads TGTGCCAGCAGTTCAGTTGCAGGGCGCGAGCAGTACTTC.

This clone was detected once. CDR3: CASSHSGTAFNTGELFF. CDR3 DNA: TGTGCCAGCTCACATTCAGGGACAGCATTTAACACCGGGGAGCTGTTTTTT. V and J are TRBV18 and TRBJ2-2; 7 bases agree with TRBD1. V dropped 4 bases and J dropped 2; count of bases not matched to a gene: 10. The CDR3 totals 17 residues. The V gene's germline CDR1 is KGHSH and CDR2 LQKENI.

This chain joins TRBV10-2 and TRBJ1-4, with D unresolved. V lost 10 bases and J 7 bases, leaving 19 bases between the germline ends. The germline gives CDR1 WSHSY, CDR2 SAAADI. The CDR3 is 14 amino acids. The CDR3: CATSIRRWSEKLFF. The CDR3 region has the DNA TGCGCCACCTCAATAAGACGGTGGAGTGAAAAACTGTTTTTT.

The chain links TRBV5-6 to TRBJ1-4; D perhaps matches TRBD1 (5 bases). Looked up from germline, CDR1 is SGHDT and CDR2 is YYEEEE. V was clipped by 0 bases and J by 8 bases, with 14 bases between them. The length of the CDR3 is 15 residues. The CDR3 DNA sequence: TGTGCCAGCAGCTTGGAAACGGGGGGTTGGGAAAAACTGTTTTTT. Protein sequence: CASSLETGGWEKLFF.

CDR3 in DNA: TGTGCCAGCAGTCGAACTAACGGACAGGAGTACTTC. It is translated as CASSRTNGQEYF. The chain couples TRBV28 to TRBJ2-5; 7 nucleotides agree with TRBD1. V shed 5 bases and J 12 bases; nucleotides not matched to a gene: 9. The CDR3 sequence is 12 residues long. Looked up from germline, CDR1 is MDHEN and CDR2 is SYDVKM.

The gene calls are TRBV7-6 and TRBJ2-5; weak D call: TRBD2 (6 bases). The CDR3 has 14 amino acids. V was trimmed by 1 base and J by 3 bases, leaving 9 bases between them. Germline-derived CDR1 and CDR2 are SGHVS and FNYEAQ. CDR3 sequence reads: CASSLGTGEETQYF. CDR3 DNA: TGTGCCAGCAGCTTAGGGACGGGAGAAGAGACCCAGTACTTC.

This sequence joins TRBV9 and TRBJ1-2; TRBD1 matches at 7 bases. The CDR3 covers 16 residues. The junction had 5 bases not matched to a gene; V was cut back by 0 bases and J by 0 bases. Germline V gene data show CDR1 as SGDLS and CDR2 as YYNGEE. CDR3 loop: CASSVGQGGANYGYTF. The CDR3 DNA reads TGTGCCAGCAGCGTAGGGCAGGGGGGAGCTAACTATGGCTACACCTTC.